This T cell receptor beta chain was found in a study of read filtering for tumor transcriptome and immune sequencing. On the study more broadly: Among patients, approximately 17 were male and 15 or so female, aged 47 to 80 (mean around 61). Study results and limitations: Correlation between methods rose after single-read clonotypes were removed. Around 85% of IR-seq clonotypes had one read, totaling 3% to 4% of reads; RNA-seq: about 74% and 41%.

Bone marrow was sampled from every patient at the time of active disease. From around 440 ng of RNA, a library with molecular barcoded alpha/delta and beta/gamma adaptors was made. TCRdb processed the reads anew with MiXCR; each CDR3 protein has one entry. The data contain 60,000 or so distinct CDR3 sequences, roughly 20% of them singletons. J lost 5 bases, V lost 8 bases, and 9 bases had no gene match. The CDR3 runs 14 residues. Per the germline V gene, CDR1 is SNHLY and CDR2 is FYNNEI. At least ten counts were recorded for this clonotype. What it recognizes is unknown. The sequenced material came from a population of CD138-negative cells sorted from bone marrow. The rearrangement joins TRBV2 to TRBJ2-7; 10 bases fit TRBD2. This TCR was sampled from a donor at least 40 years old with multiple myeloma. The CDR3 DNA reads as TGTGCCAGCGACCTAGCGGGAGATGGTCACGAGCAGTACTTC. As protein: CASDLAGDGHEQYF.